Included here is one T cell receptor beta chain sequence, with context. Its target antigen remains unknown. Nothing much larger sits one base from this clone, and base qualities are not available. Using the deep immunoSEQ assay, multiplex PCR amplified TCR CDR3 regions from genomic DNA. Extracted genomic DNA from each cell subset was spread evenly across all wells of several immunoSEQ 96-well plates, with each plate serving as a replicate. For sorted subsets, roughly 0.2 ug genomic DNA, equal to tens of thousands of T cell genomes, was loaded into each replicate PCR. The purified libraries were quantified using a Qubit 3.0 fluorometer, sized with a Bioanalyzer 2100, and then quantified again using the KAPA Library Quantification kit. A separate single-read 150-cycle Illumina NextSeq 550 flow cell was used to sequence each immunoSEQ 96-well plate. The published analysis was carried out like this. Because the immunoSEQ output held only junctional sequences and lacked quality scores, the filtering could not match the filtering applied to full-length reads. Sequences were annotated with PyIR, a Python wrapper for IgBLAST v1.9, using IMGT germline references to assign V/J genes and CDR3. Any read was removed if the V/J assignment was weak (E-value above 1e-6), the CDR3 was missing, or the read contained stop codons, out-of-frame junctions, or ambiguous translated residues. V3J clonotypes were defined by identical inferred V gene, J gene, and CDR3 amino acid sequence. Percentage overlap between repertoires was calculated by dividing the number of shared unique clonotypes by the size of the smaller repertoire. Three approaches were used to assess repertoire richness: RTK rarefaction, the Chao1 estimator, and Recon v2.1 estimates of unobserved clonotypes. Generation probabilities were computed with OLGA for all TCRbeta clonotypes obtained by the gDNA method from a few donors. The clones in this table, taken by TCRdb from immuneACCESS, are in-frame only. Not every clone is retained; where verified, under half of the shortfall comes from an unresolved V gene, and the cause of the rest is unknown. The D gene and trimming were derived from the DNA, and the V and J assignments and clone size from that table. The table for this sample lists 700,000 to 950,000 clones; about 96% of them were counted only once. The top ten clones comprise under 0.3% of the sample.

The CDR3 has 16 amino acids, counting the end cysteine and phenylalanine. Of the read, only the CDR3 DNA is kept; its 48 bases are in frame from base 1. CDR1 and CDR2 (SGDLS, YYNGEE) derive from the germline V gene. V is reduced by 0 bases and J by 0 bases, leaving a spacing of 13 bases between them. The source of the sample is a study of shared clonotypes between healthy human individuals (dated by TCRdb to about 2020). Regarding the research as a whole: A couple of women and a few men aged 18 to 49 years were included in the cohort. To increase sequencing depth and limit assay-specific biases, TCR repertoire library preparation and sequencing were carried out by different laboratories using diverse techniques. Per donor, three plates each were used for CD4 naive and CD4 memory, two for CD8 naive, and one for CD8 memory. The study deeply sequenced blood TCR repertoires of five healthy adults to estimate repertoire size and the extent of clonotype sharing between individuals. Each donor's leukapheresis produced roughly between roughly 0.9 and 9 billion PBMCs.

What the study reported, not specific to this receptor: Pairwise subsampling indicated that sequencing depth was expected to affect the degree of clonotype sharing among donors. Only blood was sampled, and tissue TCR repertoires likely differ from those in blood. Estimated clonotype richness was generally larger for naive than for memory subsets. Because the study included only a small number of donors, the genetic and exposure-history diversity represented was limited. Clonotypes shared by all four sorted-subset donors showed higher generation probabilities than non-shared clonotypes. Sharing across a few donors was observed for approximately 5% of naive CD4, around 3.5% of naive CD8, over 2% of memory CD4, and about 0.4% of memory CD8 clonotypes. Incomplete sequencing was indicated by rarefaction of sorted-subset datasets, despite the large sequencing depth.

CD8 naive samples consisted of CD45RO-negative cells that were positively selected for CCR7, yielding a CD45RA+CCR7+ population without TemRA cells. The donors were healthy, HIV-negative adults who had no recently reported acute infections or vaccinations. Every donor was a Caucasian adult residing in Nashville, Tennessee, USA. Blood was collected by leukapheresis, and PBMCs were isolated by Ficoll-Histopaque density gradient centrifugation and then cryopreserved in liquid nitrogen vapor phase. Analytical flow cytometry was used to check the purity and quantity of every magnetically sorted T cell population. Genomic DNA was isolated from each sorted fraction and quantified by UV absorbance on a Nanodrop 2000c.

This sequence uses TRBV9 and TRBJ2-7, with TRBD2 tentatively as D gene (5 bases match). Material: naive CD8+ T cells sorted from blood. This specimen's cell subset or site label, per the study, means: CD45RA+CCR7+. This TCR came from a man aged 30 to 45 in good health. The nucleotide sequence is given as TGTGCCAGCAGCGTAGGTTCAGCGGTTCTCTCCTACGAGCAGTACTTC. Translation gives CASSVGSAVLSYEQYF.